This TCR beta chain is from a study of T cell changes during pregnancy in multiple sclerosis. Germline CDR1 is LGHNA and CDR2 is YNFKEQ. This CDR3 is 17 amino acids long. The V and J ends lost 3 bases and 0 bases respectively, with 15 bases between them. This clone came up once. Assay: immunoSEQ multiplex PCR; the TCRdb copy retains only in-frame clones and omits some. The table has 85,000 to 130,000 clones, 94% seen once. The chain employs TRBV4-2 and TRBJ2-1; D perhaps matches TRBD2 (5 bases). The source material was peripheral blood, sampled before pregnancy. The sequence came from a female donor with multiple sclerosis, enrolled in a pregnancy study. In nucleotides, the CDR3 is TGTGCCAGCAGCCACGACGGGGAGATGCACTCCTACAATGAGCAGTTCTTC. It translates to CASSHDGEMHSYNEQFF.